The sequence of this T cell receptor beta chain was determined in a study of cytomegalovirus exposure and HLA in healthy donors. Broader study findings: Highly shared sequence variants in one cluster were likely a sequencing artifact.

PCR was performed using 60 Vbeta and 13 Jbeta primers. Generated by immunoSEQ multiplex PCR, the TCRdb table keeps only in-frame clones and is missing some. Of approximately 130,000 clones in the sample, roughly 70% are singletons; the top ten hold roughly 3.1%. This clone appeared once. Its antigen is still unknown. The sequence was collected from a young man in good health and CMV-seronegative. Sequenced material: PBMCs.

The CDR3 loop reads CAWSGAGEAFF. DNA for the CDR3: TGTGCCTGGAGCGGGGCGGGGGAAGCTTTCTTT. The chain couples TRBV30 to TRBJ1-1; D possibly corresponds to TRBD1 (5 bases). CDR3 length: 11 amino acids. The V end was cut by 3 bases, the J end by 8 bases, with 10 bases between. Germline V gene sequence: CDR1 GTSNPN, CDR2 SVGIG (reference sequence).